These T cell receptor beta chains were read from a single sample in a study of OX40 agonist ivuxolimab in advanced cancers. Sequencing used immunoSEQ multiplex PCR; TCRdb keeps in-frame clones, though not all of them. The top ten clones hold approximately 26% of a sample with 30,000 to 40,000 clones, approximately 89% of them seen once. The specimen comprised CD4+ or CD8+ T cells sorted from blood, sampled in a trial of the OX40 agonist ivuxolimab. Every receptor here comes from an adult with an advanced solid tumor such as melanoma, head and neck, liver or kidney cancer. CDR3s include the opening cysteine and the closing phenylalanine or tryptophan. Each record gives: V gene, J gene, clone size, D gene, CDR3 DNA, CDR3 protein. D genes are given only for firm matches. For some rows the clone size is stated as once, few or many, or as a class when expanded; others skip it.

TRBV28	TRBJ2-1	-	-	TGTGCCAGCAGTTATCCTTACCCAGGTGAGCAGTTCTTC	CASSYPYPGEQFF
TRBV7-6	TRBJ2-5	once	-	TGTGCCAGCCGGGAACAGGGCCGAGAGACCCAGTACTTC	CASREQGRETQYF
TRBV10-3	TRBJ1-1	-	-	TGTGCCATCAGTGAGTCTGTGGACACTGAAGCTTTCTTT	CAISESVDTEAFF
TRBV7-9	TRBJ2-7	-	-	TGTGCCAGCGGGCTGCCCTACGAGCAGTACTTC	CASGLPYEQYF
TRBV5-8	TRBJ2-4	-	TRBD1	TGTGCCAGCAGCTCTGGACAGGGGGCTGCCAAAAACATTCAGTACTTC	CASSSGQGAAKNIQYF
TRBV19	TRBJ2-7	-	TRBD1	TGTGCCAGTAGGCCGGACAGGGGAGTTGCAATCCATACCGAGCAGTACTTC	CASRPDRGVAIHTEQYF
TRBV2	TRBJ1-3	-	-	TGTGCCAGCAGTGAAGCCTTCGGCTGGTCTGGAAACACCATATATTTT	CASSEAFGWSGNTIYF
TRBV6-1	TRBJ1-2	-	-	TGTGCCAGCAGTCCTGGGACTTATGGCTACACCTTC	CASSPGTYGYTF
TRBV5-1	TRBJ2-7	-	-	TGCGCCAGCAGCTTGTTTCAGAGCTCCTACGAGCAGTACTTC	CASSLFQSSYEQYF
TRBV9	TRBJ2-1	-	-	TGTGCCAGCAGCGTCTGGGGGAGCTCCTACAATGAGCAGTTCTTC	CASSVWGSSYNEQFF
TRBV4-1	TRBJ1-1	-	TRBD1	TGCGCCAGCACCCAACAGGGGGCAAGAGAAGCTTTCTTT	CASTQQGAREAFF
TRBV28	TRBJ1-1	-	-	TGTGCCAGCAGAGACACGCTGAACACTGAAGCTTTCTTT	CASRDTLNTEAFF
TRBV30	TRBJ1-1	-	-	TGTGCCTGGAGTGTAGCCAGAACGAACACTGAAGCTTTCTTT	CAWSVARTNTEAFF
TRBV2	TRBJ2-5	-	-	TGTGCCAGCACAAGAGTGGACAACCAAGAGACCCAGTACTTC	CASTRVDNQETQYF
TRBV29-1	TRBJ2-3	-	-	TGCAGCGTTAAATGGCCTTCCGAGAGTACGCAGTATTTT	CSVKWPSESTQYF
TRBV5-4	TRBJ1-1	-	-	TGTGCCAGCAGCTTAAAGCTGAACACTGAAGCTTTCTTT	CASSLKLNTEAFF
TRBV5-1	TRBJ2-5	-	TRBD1	TGCGCCAGCAGCTCTGGGACAGTTCCACAAGAGACCCAGTACTTC	CASSSGTVPQETQYF
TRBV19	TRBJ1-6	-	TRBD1	TGTGCCAGTAGTCCGGGCGGGACAGGGTATTCACCCCTCCACTTT	CASSPGGTGYSPLHF
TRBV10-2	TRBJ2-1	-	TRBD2	TGCGCCAGCAGTCCAACTAGCGGGGTATACAATGAGCAGTTCTTC	CASSPTSGVYNEQFF
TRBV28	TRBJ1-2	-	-	TGTGCCAGCAGTTTCCCAGGTACGGGAGGCTACACCTTC	CASSFPGTGGYTF
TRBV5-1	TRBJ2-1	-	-	TGCGCCAGCAATGGGATAGGGACCCGCCAGACCTACAATGAGCAGTTCTTC	CASNGIGTRQTYNEQFF
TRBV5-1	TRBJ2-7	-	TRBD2	TGCGCCAGCAGCGCCACCGGATTTAGCGGGAGCATTGAGCAGTACTTC	CASSATGFSGSIEQYF
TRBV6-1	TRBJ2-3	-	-	TGTGCCAGCAGTGAAGAACTTACGAACTACTACACAGATACGCAGTATTTT	CASSEELTNYYTDTQYF
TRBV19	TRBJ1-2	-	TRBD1	TGTGCCAGGGACAGGGCAAACGGCTACACCTTC	CARDRANGYTF
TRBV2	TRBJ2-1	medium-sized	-	TGTGCCAGCAGTGAACTTACTTCCTACAATGAGCAGTTCTTC	CASSELTSYNEQFF
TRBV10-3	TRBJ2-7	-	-	TGTGCCATCAGTGCCGACAGTTCCTACGAGCAGTACTTC	CAISADSSYEQYF
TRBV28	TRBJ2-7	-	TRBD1	TGTGCCAGCAGTTTATACAGGGGGAACTACGAGCAGTACTTC	CASSLYRGNYEQYF
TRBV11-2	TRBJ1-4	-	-	TGTGCCAGCAGCTTAGGGGTTGCAACTAATGAAAAACTGTTTTTT	CASSLGVATNEKLFF
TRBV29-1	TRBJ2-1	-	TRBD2	TGCAGCGTTCTCGGGACTAGCCGGAACAATGAGCAGTTCTTC	CSVLGTSRNNEQFF
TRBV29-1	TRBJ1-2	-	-	TGCAGCGTTGATGAAGAGGTCTATGGCCACACCTTC	CSVDEEVYGHTF
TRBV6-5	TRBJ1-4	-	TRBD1	TGTGCCAGCAGTAAACAGGGGGCGACTAATGAAAAACTGTTTTTT	CASSKQGATNEKLFF
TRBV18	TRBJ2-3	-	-	TGTGCCAGCTCACCGGTCACAGACTTCGATACGCAGTATTTT	CASSPVTDFDTQYF
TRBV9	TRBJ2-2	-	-	TGTGCCAGCAGCGTCGAAGCGGGGAACACCGGGGAGCTGTTTTTT	CASSVEAGNTGELFF
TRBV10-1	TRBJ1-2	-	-	TGCGCCAGTAAACGGACAAAGGGCGGCTACACCTTC	CASKRTKGGYTF
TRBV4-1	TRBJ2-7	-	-	TGCGCCAGCAGCCAAATGACAGCCTCGGAGCAGTACTTC	CASSQMTASEQYF
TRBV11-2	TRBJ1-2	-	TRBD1	TGTGCCAGCAGCTCCGGGACAGCATATGGCTACACCTTC	CASSSGTAYGYTF
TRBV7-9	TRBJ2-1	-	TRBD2	TGTGCCAGCAGCTTGCTGACTAGCGGCTACAATGAGCAGTTCTTC	CASSLLTSGYNEQFF
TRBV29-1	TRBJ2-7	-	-	TGCAGCGTTGTATCGACCCTCGAGCAGTACTTC	CSVVSTLEQYF
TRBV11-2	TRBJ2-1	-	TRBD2	TGTGCCAGCAGCTTAGCTAGCGGGGGGGCCTTTCACAATGAGCAGTTCTTC	CASSLASGGAFHNEQFF
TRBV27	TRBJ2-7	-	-	TGTGCCAGCAGTTTTGGCCAGGGTCCCTACGAGCAGTACTTC	CASSFGQGPYEQYF
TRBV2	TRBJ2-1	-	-	TGTGCCAGCAGTGTATCGGCGGGACCTTACAATGAGCAGTTCTTC	CASSVSAGPYNEQFF
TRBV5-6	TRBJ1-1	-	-	TGTGCCAGCAGCTTGGGGGGGCCCCTGAACACTGAAGCTTTCTTT	CASSLGGPLNTEAFF
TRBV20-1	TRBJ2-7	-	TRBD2	TGCAGTGCTCTCCTAGCGGGGGAGCAGTACTTC	CSALLAGEQYF
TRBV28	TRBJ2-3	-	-	TGTGCCAGCAGCCCAACACCACTCGGATCTCCATCGGTAGATACGCAGTATTTT	CASSPTPLGSPSVDTQYF
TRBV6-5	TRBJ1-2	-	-	TGTGCCAGCAGTGGGGACCCTTTCTCCTATGGCTACACCTTC	CASSGDPFSYGYTF
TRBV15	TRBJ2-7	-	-	TGTGCCACCAGCCTTCCCCCCGGGACAACATTTTACGAGCAGTACTTC	CATSLPPGTTFYEQYF
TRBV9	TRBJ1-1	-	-	TGTGCCAGCAGCCCACCAAGGGACACTGAAGCTTTCTTT	CASSPPRDTEAFF
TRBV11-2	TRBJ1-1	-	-	TGTGCCAGCAGCTTAGTCCCCCTACCAGGGGTGGGGGACACTGAAGCTTTCTTT	CASSLVPLPGVGDTEAFF
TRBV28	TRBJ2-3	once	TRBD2	TGTGCCAGCAGTACAGTAGCGGGGGGGCGCGGCACAGATACGCAGTATTTT	CASSTVAGGRGTDTQYF
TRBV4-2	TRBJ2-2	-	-	TGTGCCAGCAGCGGCGGGCGGGAGCTGTTTTTT	CASSGGRELFF
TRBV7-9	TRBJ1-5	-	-	TGTGCCAGCAGCTTAGGTTGGCAGCCCCAGCATTTT	CASSLGWQPQHF
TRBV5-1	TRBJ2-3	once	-	TGCGCCAGCATTGAGGTGGGTGACCCAGATACGCAGTATTTT	CASIEVGDPDTQYF
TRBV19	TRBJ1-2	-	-	TGTGCCAGTAGTTATGGGTTGGATAACTATGGCTACACCTTC	CASSYGLDNYGYTF
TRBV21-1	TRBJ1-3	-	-	TGTGCCAGCAGCCACGGGGGCAGGGGGATCCACACCATATATTTT	CASSHGGRGIHTIYF